These T cell receptor beta chains were read from a single sample in a study of blood T cell repertoires in COVID-19. Clones were sequenced by immunoSEQ multiplex PCR, and TCRdb holds only the in-frame ones, with some missing. The sample lists approximately 140,000 clones; over 60% were seen once. Source material: peripheral blood. Receptor source: a man older than 75 with acute or convalescent COVID-19. CDR3s include the opening cysteine and the closing phenylalanine or tryptophan.

j_call: TRBJ1-1
v_call: TRBV5-6
cdr3_aa: CASSLDWAAEAFF

j_call: TRBJ1-1
v_call: TRBV2
cdr3_aa: CASSGTGAGTEAFF

j_call: TRBJ1-5
v_call: TRBV7-2
cdr3_aa: CASSHRSGSDQPQHF

j_call: TRBJ2-5
v_call: TRBV21-1
cdr3_aa: CASSLGAGAPQETQYF

j_call: TRBJ2-3
v_call: TRBV2
cdr3_aa: CASNIAGTSTDTQYF

j_call: TRBJ1-6
v_call: TRBV9
cdr3_aa: CASKGTGESTPLHF

j_call: TRBJ1-1
v_call: TRBV7-8
cdr3_aa: CASSLSREGTEAFF

j_call: TRBJ2-2
v_call: TRBV5-6
cdr3_aa: CASSLPTSGGELFF

j_call: TRBJ2-1
v_call: TRBV28
cdr3_aa: CASSLMQGINEQFF

j_call: TRBJ2-5
v_call: TRBV28
cdr3_aa: CASSIRGNPETQYF

j_call: TRBJ1-1
v_call: TRBV2
cdr3_aa: CASSEGRTPAFF

j_call: TRBJ2-7
v_call: TRBV6-1
cdr3_aa: CASRTGQGVLDF

j_call: TRBJ2-2
v_call: TRBV4-3
cdr3_aa: CASSQDPRGNTGELFF

j_call: TRBJ2-7
v_call: TRBV7-9
cdr3_aa: CASSGETGEAEQYF

j_call: TRBJ1-2
v_call: TRBV29-1
cdr3_aa: CSVVRQGYDYGYTF

j_call: TRBJ2-1
v_call: TRBV15
cdr3_aa: CATWGAGAPREQFF

j_call: TRBJ1-1
v_call: TRBV9
cdr3_aa: CASSVVNRTGGVRAFF

j_call: TRBJ1-3
v_call: TRBV19
cdr3_aa: CASSLPTGVSSGNTIYF

j_call: TRBJ1-1
v_call: TRBV7-9
cdr3_aa: CASSSTDRTVNPEAFF

j_call: TRBJ1-5
v_call: TRBV10-3
cdr3_aa: CAISTGGNQPQHF

j_call: TRBJ2-3
v_call: TRBV29-1
cdr3_aa: CSVQGSTDTQYF

j_call: TRBJ1-2
v_call: TRBV19
cdr3_aa: CASSSPGHSSEGYTF

j_call: TRBJ2-3
v_call: TRBV28
cdr3_aa: CASSPFAATSTDTQYF

j_call: TRBJ1-1
v_call: TRBV20-1
cdr3_aa: CSASRQGALNTEAFF

j_call: TRBJ2-3
v_call: TRBV3-1/TRBV3-2
cdr3_aa: CASSQRQGSTDTQYF

j_call: TRBJ2-7
v_call: TRBV11-1
cdr3_aa: CASSGGGFEQYF

j_call: TRBJ2-7
v_call: TRBV2
cdr3_aa: CASGFGGTGLYEQYF

j_call: TRBJ1-1
v_call: TRBV11-2
cdr3_aa: CASSLDKFRGLTEAFF

j_call: TRBJ1-1
v_call: TRBV6-5
cdr3_aa: CASSTKTGNTEAFF

j_call: TRBJ1-5
v_call: TRBV18
cdr3_aa: CASSPTGNQPQHF

j_call: TRBJ2-2
v_call: TRBV6-5
cdr3_aa: CASSYSQGSTGELFF

j_call: TRBJ2-3
v_call: TRBV24-1
cdr3_aa: CATSVRGSGDTQYF

j_call: TRBJ1-5
v_call: TRBV14
cdr3_aa: CASSSGGGNQPQHF

j_call: TRBJ2-1
v_call: TRBV3-1/TRBV3-2
cdr3_aa: CASSQGAGDYNEQFF

j_call: TRBJ2-1
v_call: TRBV3-1/TRBV3-2
cdr3_aa: CASSHLDRGRKQFF

j_call: TRBJ2-3
v_call: TRBV4-2
cdr3_aa: CASSQDPLASGGLTASTDTQYF

j_call: TRBJ1-5
v_call: TRBV5-1
cdr3_aa: CASSLSGTGDQPQHF

j_call: TRBJ1-5
v_call: TRBV12-2
cdr3_aa: CASRHNLKADLATSQHF

j_call: TRBJ2-7
v_call: TRBV7-9
cdr3_aa: CASSLEGVGYEQYF

j_call: TRBJ2-2
v_call: TRBV5-5
cdr3_aa: CASSLEGGAYTGELFF

j_call: TRBJ1-4
v_call: TRBV4-3
cdr3_aa: CASSPTVVVGRVDEKLFF

j_call: TRBJ2-2
v_call: TRBV6-6
cdr3_aa: CASRRTSTGELFF

j_call: TRBJ2-3
v_call: TRBV27
cdr3_aa: CASTWMTGDSTDTQYF

j_call: TRBJ2-5
v_call: TRBV2
cdr3_aa: CASSATENQETQYF

j_call: TRBJ2-7
v_call: TRBV5-1
cdr3_aa: CASSGGTGGSYEQYF

j_call: TRBJ2-3
v_call: TRBV5-1
cdr3_aa: CASSLGGQGSTDTQYF

j_call: TRBJ1-5
v_call: TRBV7-2
cdr3_aa: CASSGQVNQPQHF

j_call: TRBJ1-6
v_call: TRBV6-5
cdr3_aa: CASTQEGASNSPLHF

j_call: TRBJ2-1
v_call: TRBV15
cdr3_aa: CATSRWAADNEQFF

j_call: TRBJ2-2
v_call: TRBV10-3
cdr3_aa: CAIPGLAGDHTGELFF

j_call: TRBJ2-7
v_call: TRBV20-1
cdr3_aa: CSASLVPSSGGAYEQYF

j_call: TRBJ2-1
v_call: TRBV6-2/TRBV6-3
cdr3_aa: CASSYERGGYNEQFF

j_call: TRBJ2-4
v_call: TRBV19
cdr3_aa: CASSIRFRAAIRIPEELAKNIQYF

j_call: TRBJ1-4
v_call: TRBV29-1
cdr3_aa: CSVEVTGVGNEKLFF

j_call: TRBJ2-7
v_call: TRBV28
cdr3_aa: CASRTGSGTFGYEQYF

j_call: TRBJ2-1
v_call: TRBV18
cdr3_aa: CASSPSSGYNEQFF

j_call: TRBJ2-2
v_call: TRBV5-1
cdr3_aa: CASSYRQGETGELFF

j_call: TRBJ1-1
v_call: TRBV6-4
cdr3_aa: CASSPGDHTEAFF

j_call: TRBJ1-5
v_call: TRBV7-2
cdr3_aa: CASSLGYNQPQHF